This passage covers 32 T cell receptor beta chains from one sample sequenced in a study of blood T cell repertoires in COVID-19. The method was immunoSEQ multiplex PCR; TCRdb's version includes in-frame clones alone and lacks a portion of them. This table holds some 100,000 clones, around 90% found once. The sequenced material came from peripheral blood. The receptor set was obtained from a woman aged 60 to 75 with acute or convalescent COVID-19.

The chain uses TRBV10-3 and TRBJ1-1; 7 nucleotides line up with TRBD1. This CDR3 region has 17 residues. V trimming: 8 bases; J trimming: 3 bases; junction bases outside the gene matches: 18. Germline V CDR1 and CDR2: ENHRY, SYGVKD. This CDR3 is CAIATSIRQGHHTEAFF. The CDR3 bases are TGTGCCATCGCAACCTCGATAAGACAGGGACATCACACTGAAGCTTTCTTT.

This sequence joins TRBV9 and TRBJ1-3, with TRBD1 identical over 7 bases. The germline CDR1 and CDR2 sequences are SGDLS and YYNGEE. The CDR3 is made up of 19 amino acids. V shed 0 bases and J 0 bases; nucleotides not matched to a gene: 12. The CDR3 bases are TGTGCCAGCAGCGTAGAATTGCGACGACAGGGAGACTCTGGAAACACCATATATTTT. Translating gives CASSVELRRQGDSGNTIYF.

The chain combines TRBV12-3 or TRBV12-4 with TRBJ1-1; weak D call: TRBD1 (6 bases). Trimming left V 5 bases short and J 6 bases short, with 13 bases between. The CDR3 has 13 residues. CDR3 residues: CASSIQGVPEAFF. Here the CDR3 DNA reads TGTGCCAGCAGTATACAGGGAGTCCCTGAAGCTTTCTTT.

The rearrangement links TRBV9 to TRBJ2-1; 9 nucleotides agree with TRBD1. Looked up from germline, CDR1 is SGDLS and CDR2 is YYNGEE. This CDR3 contains 15 residues. Losses at the gene ends were 0 bases for V and 4 bases for J; bases not matched to a gene: 2. CDR3 coding DNA: TGTGCCAGCAGCGTAGGGGACAGGGCGTACAATGAGCAGTTCTTC. Translated: CASSVGDRAYNEQFF.

This chain links TRBV5-6 with TRBJ1-2; 7 bases are shared with TRBD1. The CDR3 totals 15 residues. Trimming took 4 bases from V and 7 from J; bases not matched to a gene: 13. Germline V lookup: CDR1 SGHDT, CDR2 YYEEEE. CDR3 sequence reads: CASSPLRRGLGGYTF. The CDR3 nucleotides read TGTGCCAGCAGCCCTCTCCGCAGGGGGTTGGGTGGCTACACCTTC.

This clone was seen a few times. V gene TRBV6-1 combines with J gene TRBJ1-5; 7 bases line up with TRBD1. The germline V gene encodes CDR1 MNHNS and CDR2 SASEGT. This CDR3 spans 14 amino acids. The ends lost 1 base at V and 6 bases at J; junction bases unmatched: 3. The CDR3: CASSEGQGGQPQHF. CDR3 nucleotide sequence: TGTGCCAGCAGTGAAGGACAGGGAGGTCAGCCCCAGCATTTT.

The rearrangement links TRBV11-2 to TRBJ2-4, with TRBD2 as a possible D gene (6 bases). Between the trimmed V and J ends, which lost 5 bases and 8 bases, there was a span of 19 bases. The CDR3 extends over 15 amino acids. Germline V CDR1 and CDR2: SGHAT, FQNNGV. CDR3 DNA sequence: TGTGCCAGCAGCCCTCTTAGCGGCGTTGGGCACATTCAGTACTTC. Its translation: CASSPLSGVGHIQYF.

The chain is built from TRBV19 and TRBJ1-1, with TRBD1 identical over 9 bases. V lost 8 bases, J lost 4 bases, and 8 bases stayed unmatched. The CDR3 totals 14 residues. Germline V gives CDR1 LNHDA, CDR2 SQIVND (reference sequence). The CDR3 DNA follows: TGTGCCAGTGGGGGACAGGGAGGTCTCACTGAAGCTTTCTTT. This sequence encodes CASGGQGGLTEAFF.

V and J are TRBV19 and TRBJ1-1; the D is unclear. V was clipped by 1 base and J by 5 bases, with 8 bases between them. The CDR3 loop spans 13 amino acids. The germline gives CDR1 LNHDA, CDR2 SQIVND (reference sequence). CDR3 sequence reads: CASSIVGSTEAFF. The CDR3 nucleotides read TGTGCCAGTAGTATAGTTGGGAGTACTGAAGCTTTCTTT.

V is TRBV30 and J is TRBJ2-7, with 8 bases that match TRBD1. Germline V CDR1 and CDR2: GTSNPN, SVGIG (reference sequence). The CDR3 is 12 amino acids. The junction had 9 bases not matched to a gene; V was cut back by 8 bases and J by 6 bases. The CDR3 spells CAGGTGVFEQYF. The CDR3 nucleotides read TGTGCCGGCGGGACAGGCGTATTCGAGCAGTACTTC. The full variable domain, its missing parts supplied by reference TRBV30 and TRBJ2-7, is SQTIHQWPATLVQPVGSPLSLECTVEGTSNPNLYWYRQAAGRGLQLLFYSVGIGQISSEVPQNLSASRPQDRQFILSSKKLLLSDSGFYLCAGGTGVFEQYFGPGTRLTVT.

CDR3 protein: CASSLPGTGTYEQYF. The CDR3 DNA follows: TGTGCCAGCAGTCTCCCCGGGACAGGGACCTACGAGCAGTACTTC. The genes are TRBV28 and TRBJ2-7, with 9 bases lining up with TRBD1. The trim removed 5 bases at V and 2 bases at J, leaving 7 bases unmatched. The CDR3 is made up of 15 amino acids. The germline V gene has CDR1 MDHEN and CDR2 SYDVKM.

The gene calls are TRBV15 and TRBJ2-7; no clear D gene. Germline CDR1 and CDR2: LNHNV and YYDKDF (reference sequence). V lost 0 bases to trimming and J lost 3 bases, with 6 bases between them. The CDR3 contains 13 residues. Here the CDR3 DNA reads TGTGCCACCAGCAGAGATCCGGGCTACGAGCAGTACTTC. Residues: CATSRDPGYEQYF. The variable domain in full, completed from reference TRBV15 and TRBJ2-7, reads DAMVIQNPRYQVTQFGKPVTLSCSQTLNHNVMYWYQQKSSQAPKLLFHYYDKDFNNEADTPDNFQSRRPNTSFCFLDIRSPGLGDTAMYLCATSRDPGYEQYFGPGTRLTVT.

The chain is built from TRBV9 and TRBJ2-1; possible D gene TRBD1, 6 bases. The CDR3 length is 14 residues. CDR1 and CDR2 from the germline V gene are SGDLS and YYNGEE. V lost 3 bases and J 4 bases, leaving 11 bases between the germline ends. The CDR3 here is CASSARQVYNEQFF. For the CDR3, the DNA is TGTGCCAGCAGCGCCCGACAGGTATACAATGAGCAGTTCTTC. Based on the CDR3 plus reference TRBV9 and TRBJ2-1, the full variable domain is DSGVTQTPKHLITATGQRVTLRCSPRSGDLSVYWYQQSLDQGLQFLIQYYNGEERAKGNILERFSAQQFPDLHSELNLSSLELGDSALYFCASSARQVYNEQFFGPGTRLTVL.

This rearrangement joins TRBV5-1 to TRBJ1-5, with TRBD1 matching over 7 bases. V shed 0 bases, J shed 7 bases, and the junction held 7 bases outside the gene matches. CDR1 SGHRS and CDR2 YFSETQ come from the germline V gene. The CDR3 loop spans 15 amino acids. This CDR3 is CASSLAGQDGQPQHF. The DNA for the CDR3 is TGCGCCAGCAGCTTGGCCGGACAGGACGGACAGCCCCAGCATTTT.

A single count supports this clone. The CDR3 DNA follows: TGTGCCAGTAGTATGGATACAGGGGGGGGGAATCAGCCCCAGCATTTT. Translating it yields CASSMDTGGGNQPQHF. The chain employs TRBV19 and TRBJ1-5; 8 nucleotides agree with TRBD1. The V segment lost 3 bases and the J segment 4 bases; nucleotides outside the gene matches: 8. Germline values: CDR1 LNHDA, CDR2 SQIVND (reference sequence). The CDR3 is 16 amino acids.

This chain connects TRBV12-3 or TRBV12-4 to TRBJ2-5, with TRBD1 matching over 9 bases. The CDR3 spans 13 residues. V shed 5 bases and J 5 bases; nucleotides not matched to a gene: 3. CDR3 in DNA: TGTGCCAGCAGTACAGGGGGCAGCGAGACCCAGTACTTC. Its protein is CASSTGGSETQYF.

The rearrangement links TRBV19 to TRBJ1-1; D might be TRBD1 (6 bases). The CDR3 is 12 residues long. The V gene lost 10 bases and the J gene lost 0 bases, with 9 bases spanning the gap. Germline V gene data show CDR1 as LNHDA and CDR2 as SQIVND (reference sequence). The DNA for the CDR3 is TGTGCCACAGGGGCGTTGAACACTGAAGCTTTCTTT. It is translated as CATGALNTEAFF.

The chain employs TRBV28 and TRBJ1-3; D not certain. The V end was cut by 3 bases, the J end by 0 bases, with 9 bases between. Per the germline V gene, CDR1 is MDHEN and CDR2 is SYDVKM. CDR3 size: 15 residues. Here the CDR3 DNA reads TGTGCCAGCAGTTTGGCAGGAAACTCTGGAAACACCATATATTTT. Translation gives CASSLAGNSGNTIYF.

The chain is built from TRBV29-1 and TRBJ2-2; 10 bases are shared with TRBD2. This CDR3 comprises 15 residues. V dropped 7 bases and J dropped 4; count of bases not matched to a gene: 9. Germline V gene data show CDR1 as SQVTM and CDR2 as ANQGSEA. The CDR3: CSGLAGGPFTGELFF. The DNA for the CDR3 is TGCAGCGGGTTAGCGGGAGGCCCCTTCACCGGGGAGCTGTTTTTT.

This CDR3 reads CASSIPPGTGAGNTIYF. CDR3 coding DNA: TGTGCCAGTAGTATACCCCCCGGGACAGGGGCTGGAAACACCATATATTTT. The chain joins TRBV19 to TRBJ1-3; 10 bases fit TRBD1. Germline V CDR1 and CDR2: LNHDA, SQIVND (reference sequence). Trimming cost V 2 bases and J 2 bases; bases outside gene matches: 6. The length of the CDR3 is 17 residues.

The chain combines TRBV5-4 with TRBJ1-2; perhaps TRBD1 as D (5 bases). Germline V lookup: CDR1 SGHNT, CDR2 YYREEE (reference sequence). V lost 0 bases, J lost 4 bases, and 19 bases lay in between. The CDR3 extends over 17 amino acids. The CDR3 DNA sequence: TGTGCCAGCAGCTTGGTGGGTCGACGAGACAGCCTCTATGGCTACACCTTC. Translating gives CASSLVGRRDSLYGYTF.

This clone was seen once. This sequence joins TRBV28 and TRBJ1-2; a weak D match, TRBD1 (6 bases). This CDR3 contains 14 residues. The V gene's germline CDR1 is MDHEN and CDR2 SYDVKM. V was clipped by 4 bases and J by 4 bases, with 13 bases between them. CDR3 nucleotides: TGTGCCAGCAGTTCAGGACAGCAACTCTATGGCTACACCTTC. Amino acid sequence: CASSSGQQLYGYTF.

In DNA form, the CDR3 reads TGTGCCAGCAGTTTGGGCGTCGGGGAGCTGTTTTTT. Protein: CASSLGVGELFF. This chain joins TRBV12-3 or TRBV12-4 and TRBJ2-2; no clear D. V was cut by 3 bases and J by 7 bases, with 6 bases left in between. This CDR3 spans 12 amino acids.

This chain links TRBV6-4 with TRBJ2-3; a possible D gene is TRBD2 (5 bases). Germline V gene data show CDR1 as MRHNA and CDR2 as SNTAGT. The germline V and J ends were trimmed by 2 bases and 0 bases, with 9 bases remaining between them. The CDR3 runs 15 residues. In DNA form, the CDR3 reads TGTGCCAGCAGTGACGACCGGGGTAGCACAGATACGCAGTATTTT. It is translated as CASSDDRGSTDTQYF.

This clone was seen a single time. The chain recombines TRBV7-6 with TRBJ1-6; maybe TRBD1 (5 bases). This CDR3 is built from 15 residues. The germline V and J ends were trimmed by 2 bases and 7 bases, with 12 bases remaining between them. The germline V gene has CDR1 SGHVS and CDR2 FNYEAQ. CDR3 nucleotide sequence: TGTGCCAGCAGCTTAAACGGGGGATTAAATTCACCCCTCCACTTT. It yields the protein CASSLNGGLNSPLHF.

This clone turned up a few times. This chain connects TRBV3-1 (or the pseudogene TRBV3-2) to TRBJ2-3; no reliable D call. CDR3 size: 13 residues. Trimming removed 5 bases from V and 0 bases from J, with 6 bases in between. The germline gives CDR1 LGHDT, CDR2 YNNKEL (reference sequence). This CDR3 is CASSAYSTDTQYF. The CDR3 DNA reads TGTGCCAGCAGCGCCTATAGCACAGATACGCAGTATTTT.

The rearrangement links TRBV3-1 (or the pseudogene TRBV3-2) to TRBJ2-1, with TRBD2 identical over 9 bases. Per germline, CDR1 LGHDT and CDR2 YNNKEL (reference sequence). V was pared by 1 base and J by 5 bases, with 9 bases of the junction left unmatched. The CDR3 runs 17 residues. CDR3 nucleotides: TGTGCCAGCAGCCAAGGTCAGCTAGCGGGACTGGACAATGAGCAGTTCTTC. It is translated as CASSQGQLAGLDNEQFF.

The CDR3 reads CASSVSESSYNSPLHF. CDR3 sequence (DNA): TGTGCCAGCAGCGTAAGCGAGAGCTCCTATAATTCACCCCTCCACTTT. V usage is TRBV9 and J usage is TRBJ1-6; D gene uncertain. The germline CDR1 and CDR2 sequences are SGDLS and YYNGEE. V was trimmed by 1 base and J by 0 bases, leaving 8 bases between them. CDR3 length equals 16 residues.

This chain links TRBV2 with TRBJ2-1, with D hard to call. This CDR3 has 13 amino acids. V was shortened by 11 bases and J by 8 bases, with 19 bases between the two germline ends. In germline, CDR1 is SNHLY, CDR2 FYNNEI. CDR3: CARSPQVQDEQFF. Written as DNA, the CDR3 is TGTGCCCGCTCCCCGCAGGTCCAAGATGAGCAGTTCTTC.

This chain uses TRBV3-1 (or the pseudogene TRBV3-2) with TRBJ2-3; the match to TRBD2 covers 8 bases. The germline gives CDR1 LGHDT, CDR2 YNNKEL (reference sequence). The CDR3 extends over 15 amino acids. Trimming cost V 4 bases and J 5 bases; bases outside gene matches: 8. This chain's CDR3 is CASSRLGAGGDTQYF. CDR3 nucleotide sequence: TGTGCCAGCAGCCGCCTCGGGGCGGGAGGAGATACGCAGTATTTT.

The rearrangement uses TRBV15 and TRBJ1-2, with 8 bases aligning to TRBD1. The junction had 13 bases not matched to a gene; V was cut back by 5 bases and J by 8 bases. The germline CDR1 and CDR2 sequences are LNHNV and YYDKDF (reference sequence). This CDR3 is 15 amino acids long. CDR3 region: CATSRPTGAPGGYTF. The CDR3 region has the DNA TGTGCCACCAGCCGACCGACAGGGGCCCCGGGGGGCTACACCTTC.

This sequence joins TRBV18 and TRBJ1-2; D is perhaps TRBD1 (5 bases). This CDR3 region has 16 residues. The V and J ends lost 0 bases and 0 bases respectively, with 11 bases between them. CDR1 KGHSH and CDR2 LQKENI come from the germline V gene. The CDR3 DNA reads TGTGCCAGCTCACCACCGGGGGGGACGGCTAACTATGGCTACACCTTC. Residues: CASSPPGGTANYGYTF.